This T cell receptor (beta chain) was obtained from a study of beta chain features in type 1 diabetes. This clone was detected only a few times. Cells sorted by CD45RO/CCR7/CD25/CD127/CD95/CD27 comprised CD4+ naive, central memory, regulatory and stem cell-like memory cells. All sorted populations exceeded 95% purity. As every portion of the isolated RNA was reverse transcribed, the sequencing read expressed TCRB transcripts. Data came from immunoSEQ multiplex PCR; TCRdb stores just in-frame clones and leaves some out. The sample gives about 290,000 clones, approximately 8% of which show up once; more than 1% is in the top ten. This CDR3 has 14 residues. The V gene end was trimmed by 6 bases and the J gene end by 6 bases; junction bases not matched to a gene: 9. The germline V gene encodes CDR1 SNHLY and CDR2 FYNNEI.

The specimen was central memory CD4+ T cells from blood. This chain joins TRBV2 and TRBJ2-7; 9 bases fit TRBD1. This TCR derives from a woman aged 18-29 years in good health. CDR3 in amino acids: CASSKEGQGSEQYV. The CDR3 region has the DNA TGTGCCAGCAGCAAAGAAGGACAGGGGAGCGAGCAGTACGTC.